This is a list of T cell receptor beta chains from one sample in a study of siplizumab effects on memory and regulatory T cells. Generated by immunoSEQ multiplex PCR, the TCRdb table keeps only in-frame clones and is missing some. The sample has about 69,000 clones, about 87% seen once. The material sequenced was Tregs sorted from blood. These TCRs come from a human donor in good health. CDR3s include the opening cysteine and the closing phenylalanine or tryptophan. Each record gives: CDR3 protein, CDR3 DNA, D gene, V gene, J gene, clone size. The D gene is left open where the match is weak. Expanded clones get a size class; other rows say once, few or many, or leave the size out.

CASSLGQGIGSYEQYF	TGCGCCAGCAGCTTGGGACAGGGGATAGGGTCCTACGAGCAGTACTTC	TRBD1	TRBV5-1	TRBJ2-7	NA
CASSTGSSYEQYF	TGTGCCAGCAGTACCGGGAGCTCCTACGAGCAGTACTTC	NA	TRBV6-6	TRBJ2-7	NA
CASRSGTGPSNYGYTF	TGTGCCAGCAGATCCGGGACAGGGCCCTCTAACTATGGCTACACCTTC	TRBD1	TRBV28	TRBJ1-2	NA
CASSVGHPTGELFF	TGTGCCAGTAGTGTCGGGCACCCCACCGGGGAGCTGTTTTTT	NA	TRBV19	TRBJ2-2	NA
CASSPQAGAGNEQFF	TGTGCCAGCTCACCACAAGCGGGAGCGGGCAATGAGCAGTTCTTC	TRBD2	TRBV18	TRBJ2-1	NA
CASSVGTGNTGELFF	TGTGCCAGCAGCGTGGGGACAGGGAACACCGGGGAGCTGTTTTTT	TRBD1	TRBV9	TRBJ2-2	NA
CASSSLGGRDGYTF	TGCGCCAGCAGCTCGCTAGGGGGGCGCGATGGCTACACCTTC	NA	TRBV5-1	TRBJ1-2	NA
CASSSRVRVWGREQFF	TGTGCCAGCAGTTCCCGGGTACGAGTTTGGGGACGTGAGCAGTTCTTC	NA	TRBV6-5	TRBJ2-1	NA
CASSTSGLAGGEQYF	TGTGCCAGCAGCACCTCGGGACTAGCGGGAGGAGAGCAGTACTTC	TRBD2	TRBV7-2	TRBJ2-7	NA
CASSLTAVSEQYF	TGTGCCAGCAGCTTAACGGCAGTTTCCGAGCAGTACTTC	NA	TRBV7-3	TRBJ2-7	NA
CAISGLAGVGNYEQYF	TGTGCCATCAGTGGGCTAGCGGGAGTCGGGAACTACGAGCAGTACTTC	TRBD2	TRBV10-3	TRBJ2-7	few
CASSFSLALAYNEQFF	TGTGCCAGCAGTTTTTCTCTAGCCCTAGCCTACAATGAGCAGTTCTTC	NA	TRBV6-5	TRBJ2-1	NA
CASSFGRVSNQPQHF	TGTGCCAGCAGTTTTGGCAGGGTGAGCAATCAGCCCCAGCATTTT	NA	TRBV28	TRBJ1-5	NA
CASSARWGPDTQYF	TGTGCCAGCAGCGCTCGATGGGGGCCAGATACGCAGTATTTT	NA	TRBV11-2	TRBJ2-3	NA
CASSLDRVNEQYF	TGTGCCAGCTCGCTCGACAGGGTCAACGAGCAGTACTTC	TRBD1	TRBV18	TRBJ2-7	NA
CASSYSSGSSYNEQFF	TGTGCCAGCAGTTACTCATCGGGCAGCTCCTACAATGAGCAGTTCTTC	NA	TRBV6-5	TRBJ2-1	NA
CSARLETQYF	TGCAGTGCTAGGTTGGAGACCCAGTACTTC	NA	TRBV20-1	TRBJ2-5	NA
CASSSRQRVGYEQYF	TGTGCCAGCAGTTCCCGACAGAGGGTTGGGTACGAGCAGTACTTC	NA	TRBV27	TRBJ2-7	NA
CSVGLDTQYF	TGCAGCGTTGGGCTAGATACGCAGTATTTT	NA	TRBV29-1	TRBJ2-3	NA
CASSLRNGTGREQYF	TGTGCCAGCAGCTTGAGAAACGGGACAGGGCGCGAGCAGTACTTC	TRBD1	TRBV7-9	TRBJ2-7	NA
CASSFTSAEKQFF	TGTGCCAGCAGCTTTACTAGCGCGGAGAAGCAGTTCTTC	TRBD2	TRBV5-5	TRBJ2-1	NA
CASSLAGGPLTEAFF	TGTGCCAGCAGTTTGGCAGGGGGACCCCTCACTGAAGCTTTCTTT	TRBD1	TRBV27	TRBJ1-1	NA
CASSSLAGGEDEQFF	TGTGCCAGCAGTTCCCTAGCGGGAGGGGAGGATGAGCAGTTCTTC	TRBD2	TRBV28	TRBJ2-1	NA
CASSIRGRQGFSGANVLTF	TGTGCCAGTAGTATAAGGGGGAGGCAGGGATTCTCTGGGGCCAACGTCCTGACTTTC	NA	TRBV19	TRBJ2-6	once
CASSRTGTGEGGYTF	TGTGCCAGTAGTAGGACCGGGACAGGGGAGGGTGGCTACACCTTC	TRBD1	TRBV19	TRBJ1-2	NA
CASSVQRNTEAFF	TGCGCCAGCAGCGTACAGAGGAACACTGAAGCTTTCTTT	NA	TRBV10-2	TRBJ1-1	NA
CSVGGQSSGNTIYF	TGCAGCGTGGGGGGACAGTCCTCTGGAAACACCATATATTTT	TRBD1	TRBV29-1	TRBJ1-3	NA
CASSPQRPRDRGLRIFEKLFF	TGTGCCAGCAGCCCGCAGAGACCGAGGGACAGGGGTTTGAGGATATTTGAAAAACTGTTTTTT	TRBD1	TRBV7-3	TRBJ1-4	NA
CASSVGGGRAGETQYF	TGTGCCAGCAGCGTAGGAGGCGGGAGGGCTGGTGAGACCCAGTACTTC	TRBD2	TRBV9	TRBJ2-5	NA
CASSSSGQGYTGELFF	TGTGCCAGCAGCTCGTCGGGACAGGGATACACCGGGGAGCTGTTTTTT	TRBD1	TRBV7-8	TRBJ2-2	NA
CASSYGPNYGYTF	TGCGCCAGCAGCTACGGGCCCAACTATGGCTACACCTTC	NA	TRBV5-1	TRBJ1-2	NA
CASSEIQGTNYGYTF	TGTGCCAGCTCAGAGATACAGGGAACTAACTATGGCTACACCTTC	NA	TRBV18	TRBJ1-2	NA
CASSGGVSQYF	TGTGCCAGCAGTGGGGGGGTTTCCCAGTACTTC	NA	TRBV6-1	TRBJ2-5	NA
CASRDTGTGEETQYF	TGTGCCAGCCGAGATACCGGGACTGGGGAAGAGACCCAGTACTTC	NA	TRBV19	TRBJ2-5	NA
CASRPGGSTQETQYF	TGTGCAAGTCGCCCAGGGGGGTCCACCCAAGAGACCCAGTACTTC	NA	TRBV12-2	TRBJ2-5	NA
CASSFFETGSNFNYGYTF	TGTGCCAGCAGCTTTTTTGAGACAGGCTCCAATTTTAACTATGGCTACACCTTC	NA	TRBV5-6	TRBJ1-2	once
CASSLLGQGGAWYF	TGTGCCAGCAGTTTACTGGGACAGGGTGGAGCGTGGTACTTC	TRBD1	TRBV28	TRBJ2-7	NA
CASSTPSGSREQFF	TGTGCCAGCAGTACCCCTAGCGGGAGCCGTGAGCAGTTCTTC	TRBD2	TRBV6-5	TRBJ2-1	once
CASSLVTGAYGYTF	TGTGCCAGCAGCTTAGTTACAGGGGCCTATGGCTACACCTTC	TRBD1	TRBV7-8	TRBJ1-2	NA
CASSLRRDTGELFF	TGCGCCAGCAGCCTCAGGAGGGACACCGGGGAGCTGTTTTTT	NA	TRBV5-1	TRBJ2-2	few
CASSSSGTGKSEQYF	TGTGCCAGCAGCTCGTCCGGGACAGGGAAATCCGAGCAGTACTTC	TRBD1	TRBV5-5	TRBJ2-7	NA
CASSRAGVNYNEQFF	TGTGCCAGTAGCCGAGCGGGAGTGAACTACAATGAGCAGTTCTTC	TRBD2	TRBV19	TRBJ2-1	NA
CASSVQGGYNQPQHF	TGTGCCAGCAGTGTACAGGGGGGCTACAATCAGCCCCAGCATTTT	TRBD1	TRBV6-1	TRBJ1-5	once
CASSLTGSTDTQYF	TGTGCCAGCAGTTTAACAGGAAGCACAGATACGCAGTATTTT	NA	TRBV28	TRBJ2-3	NA
CASSYSRQPQETQYF	TGTGCCAGCAGTTACTCGAGACAGCCCCAAGAGACCCAGTACTTC	NA	TRBV6-5	TRBJ2-5	NA
CASSLRDRGQFF	TGTGCCAGCAGTCTCCGGGACAGGGGACAGTTCTTC	TRBD1	TRBV28	TRBJ2-1	NA
CASSGRTVNTEAFF	TGCGCCAGCAGCGGACGGACGGTGAACACTGAAGCTTTCTTT	NA	TRBV5-1	TRBJ1-1	NA
CASSPQRGLITGEQYF	TGTGCCAGCTCACCACAGCGCGGACTCATAACGGGCGAGCAGTACTTC	NA	TRBV18	TRBJ2-7	NA
CSVVRAGTGELFF	TGCAGCGTTGTTAGGGCGGGAACCGGGGAGCTGTTTTTT	NA	TRBV29-1	TRBJ2-2	NA
CSVMGGAYEQYF	TGCAGCGTTATGGGTGGGGCGTACGAGCAGTACTTC	NA	TRBV29-1	TRBJ2-7	NA
CASSFVGNTIYF	TGTGCCAGCAGTTTTGTGGGGAATACCATATATTTT	NA	TRBV28	TRBJ1-3	NA
CASSLVAGSNTEAFF	TGCGCCAGCAGCTTGGTGGCAGGCTCGAACACTGAAGCTTTCTTT	NA	TRBV5-1	TRBJ1-1	NA
CASSPSDRAANFFYEQYF	TGTGCCAGCAGCCCTTCGGACAGGGCCGCAAACTTCTTCTACGAGCAGTACTTC	TRBD1	TRBV11-2	TRBJ2-7	NA
CSASRYNEQFF	TGCAGTGCTAGTAGATACAATGAGCAGTTCTTC	NA	TRBV20-1	TRBJ2-1	NA
CASSRLPGSSYEQYF	TGTGCCAGCAGCCGATTACCAGGATCCTCCTACGAGCAGTACTTC	NA	TRBV7-6	TRBJ2-7	NA
CASSVIGGTEAFF	TGTGCCAGCAGCGTAATAGGGGGCACTGAAGCTTTCTTT	NA	TRBV9	TRBJ1-1	NA
CASSPGLAGRETQYF	TGTGCCAGCAGCCCCGGACTAGCGGGAAGAGAGACCCAGTACTTC	TRBD2	TRBV11-3	TRBJ2-5	once
CASSTQGTNTGELFF	TGTGCCAGCAGTACACAGGGAACGAACACCGGGGAGCTGTTTTTT	NA	TRBV6-1	TRBJ2-2	NA
CASSGWGGRRSSYNEQFF	TGTGCCAGCAGCGGCTGGGGCGGGCGGCGGAGCTCCTACAATGAGCAGTTCTTC	NA	TRBV9	TRBJ2-1	NA